Detailed here is one T cell receptor (beta chain). Its antigen is not identified. This CDR3 spans 15 amino acids. V was clipped by 2 bases and J by 8 bases, with 15 bases between them. The germline gives CDR1 MNHNS, CDR2 SASEGT. The data stem from a study of shared clonotypes between healthy human individuals. Study outcomes and limitations: Despite large depth, rarefaction showed incomplete sorted-subset sequencing. Memory subsets generally showed smaller estimated richness than naive subsets did. Several donors showed sharing of approximately 4.7% of naive CD4 clonotypes.

The assay was immunoSEQ multiplex PCR, and TCRdb's table has in-frame clones only and misses some. The sample holds approximately 2.3 million clones; about 92% are singletons and the top ten take 0.35% to 0.5%. This TCR came from a man aged 18 to 29 in good health. Some clones in this sample may be carry-over from other donors' samples. The V and J genes are TRBV6-1 and TRBJ1-4, with a weak D call TRBD1 (6 bases). The source material was naive CD4+ T cells from PBMCs. Subset noted: CD45RA+ positively selected. The chain's CDR3 is CASSELAGAGEKLFF. The CDR3 DNA reads TGTGCCAGCAGTGAACTGGCGGGGGCAGGCGAAAAACTGTTTTTT.